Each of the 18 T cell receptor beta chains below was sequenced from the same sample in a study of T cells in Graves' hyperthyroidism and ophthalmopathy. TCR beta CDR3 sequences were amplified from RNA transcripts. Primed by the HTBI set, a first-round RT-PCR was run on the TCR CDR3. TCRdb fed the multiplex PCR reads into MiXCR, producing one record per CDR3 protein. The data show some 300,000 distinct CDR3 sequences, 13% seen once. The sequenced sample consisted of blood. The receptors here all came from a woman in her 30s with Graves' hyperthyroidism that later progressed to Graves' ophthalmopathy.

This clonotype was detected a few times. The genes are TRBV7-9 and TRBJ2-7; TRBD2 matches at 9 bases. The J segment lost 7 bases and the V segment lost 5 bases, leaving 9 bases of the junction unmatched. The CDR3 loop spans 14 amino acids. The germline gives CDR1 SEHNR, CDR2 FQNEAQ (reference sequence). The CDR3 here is CASSRLAVYAEQYF. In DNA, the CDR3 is TGTGCCAGCAGCCGACTAGCGGTCTACGCTGAGCAGTACTTC.

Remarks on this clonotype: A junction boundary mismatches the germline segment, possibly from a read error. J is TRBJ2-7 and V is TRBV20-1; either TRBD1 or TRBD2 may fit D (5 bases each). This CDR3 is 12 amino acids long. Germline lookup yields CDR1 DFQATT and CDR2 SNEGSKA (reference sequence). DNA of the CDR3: TGCAGTACTAGAGTGCAACAGGACGGGCAGTACTTC. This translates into CSTRVQQDGQYF.

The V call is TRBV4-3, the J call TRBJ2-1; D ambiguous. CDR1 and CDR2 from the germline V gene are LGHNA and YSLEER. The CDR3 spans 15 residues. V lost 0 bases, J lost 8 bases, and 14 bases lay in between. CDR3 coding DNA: TGCGCCAGCAGCCAAGATTTTTTGCTAGGCGATGAGCAGTTCTTC. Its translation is CASSQDFLLGDEQFF.

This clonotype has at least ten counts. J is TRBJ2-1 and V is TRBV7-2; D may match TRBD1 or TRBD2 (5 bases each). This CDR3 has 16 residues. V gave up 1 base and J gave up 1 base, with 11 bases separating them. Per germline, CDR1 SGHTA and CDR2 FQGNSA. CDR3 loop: CASSLGGVGSYNEQFF. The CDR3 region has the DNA TGTGCCAGCAGCTTAGGAGGGGTAGGGTCCTACAATGAGCAGTTCTTC.

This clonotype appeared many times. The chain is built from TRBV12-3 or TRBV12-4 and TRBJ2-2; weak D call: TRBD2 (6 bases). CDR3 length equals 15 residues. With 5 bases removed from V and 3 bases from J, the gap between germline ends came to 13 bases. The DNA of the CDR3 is TGTGCCAGCAGTCCCCGGGACTCCGACACCGGGGAGCTGTTTTTT. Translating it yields CASSPRDSDTGELFF.

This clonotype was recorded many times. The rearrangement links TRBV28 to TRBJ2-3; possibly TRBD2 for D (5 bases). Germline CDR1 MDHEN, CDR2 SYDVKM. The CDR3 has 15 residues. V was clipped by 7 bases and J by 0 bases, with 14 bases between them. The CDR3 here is CASKEAMASTDTQYF. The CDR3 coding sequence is TGTGCCAGCAAGGAGGCAATGGCGAGCACAGATACGCAGTATTTT.

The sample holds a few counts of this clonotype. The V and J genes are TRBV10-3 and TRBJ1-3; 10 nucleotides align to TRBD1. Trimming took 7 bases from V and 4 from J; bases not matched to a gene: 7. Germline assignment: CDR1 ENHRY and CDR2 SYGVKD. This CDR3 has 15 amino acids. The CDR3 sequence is CAIMKDRGSGNTIYF. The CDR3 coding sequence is TGTGCCATCATGAAGGACAGGGGGTCCGGAAACACCATATATTTT.

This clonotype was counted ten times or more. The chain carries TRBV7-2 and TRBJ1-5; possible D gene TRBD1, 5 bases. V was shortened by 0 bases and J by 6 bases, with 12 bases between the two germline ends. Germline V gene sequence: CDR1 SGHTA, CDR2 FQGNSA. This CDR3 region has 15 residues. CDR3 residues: CASSLAGGMGQPQHF. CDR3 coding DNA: TGTGCCAGCAGCTTAGCTGGGGGAATGGGTCAGCCCCAGCATTTT.

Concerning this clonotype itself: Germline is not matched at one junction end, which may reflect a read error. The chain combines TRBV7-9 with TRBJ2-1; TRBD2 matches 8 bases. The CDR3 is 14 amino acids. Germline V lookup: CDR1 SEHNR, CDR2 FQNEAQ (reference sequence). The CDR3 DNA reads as TGTGCCGGCAGCCCGCGGGGGGACTACCGGGAGCAGTTCTTC. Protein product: CAGSPRGDYREQFF.

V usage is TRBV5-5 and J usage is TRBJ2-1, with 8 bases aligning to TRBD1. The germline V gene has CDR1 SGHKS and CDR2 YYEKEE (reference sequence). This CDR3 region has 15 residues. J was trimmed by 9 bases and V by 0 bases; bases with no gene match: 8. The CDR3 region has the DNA TGTGCCAGCAGCTTGGCCCATCAGGGGGCTGGTGAGCAGTTCTTC. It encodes CASSLAHQGAGEQFF.

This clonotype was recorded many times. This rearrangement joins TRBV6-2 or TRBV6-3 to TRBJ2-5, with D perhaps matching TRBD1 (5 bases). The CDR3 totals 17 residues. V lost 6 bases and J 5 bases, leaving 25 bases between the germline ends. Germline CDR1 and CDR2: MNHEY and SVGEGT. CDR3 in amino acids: CASRISTAHPGVETQYF. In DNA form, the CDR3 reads TGTGCCAGCAGGATCTCGACAGCCCACCCTGGTGTGGAGACCCAGTACTTC.

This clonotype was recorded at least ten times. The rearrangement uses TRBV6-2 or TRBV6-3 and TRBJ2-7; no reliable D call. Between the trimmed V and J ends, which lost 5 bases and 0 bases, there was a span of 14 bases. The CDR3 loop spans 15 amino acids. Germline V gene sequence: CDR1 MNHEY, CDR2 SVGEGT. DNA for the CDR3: TGTGCCAGCAGTGCGAGCCCGTACCCCTCCTACGAGCAGTACTTC. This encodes CASSASPYPSYEQYF.

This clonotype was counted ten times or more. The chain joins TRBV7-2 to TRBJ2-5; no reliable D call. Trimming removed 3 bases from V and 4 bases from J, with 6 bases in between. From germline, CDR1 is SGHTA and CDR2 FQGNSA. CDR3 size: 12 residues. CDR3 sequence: CASSFVGETQYF. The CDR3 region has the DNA TGTGCCAGCAGCTTTGTAGGAGAGACCCAGTACTTC. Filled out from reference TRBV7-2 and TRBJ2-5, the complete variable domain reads GAGVSQSPSNKVTEKGKDVELRCDPISGHTALYWYRQSLGQGLEFLIYFQGNSAPDKSGLPSDRFSAERTGGSVSTLTIQRTQQEDSAVYLCASSFVGETQYFGPGTRLLVL.

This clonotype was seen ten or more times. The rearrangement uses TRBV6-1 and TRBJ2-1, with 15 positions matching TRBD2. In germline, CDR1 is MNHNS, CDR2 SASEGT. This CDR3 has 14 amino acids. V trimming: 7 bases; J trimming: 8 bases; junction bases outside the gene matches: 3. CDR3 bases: TGTGCCAGCACCGGACTAGCGGGAGGGGATGAGCAGTTCTTC. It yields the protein CASTGLAGGDEQFF.

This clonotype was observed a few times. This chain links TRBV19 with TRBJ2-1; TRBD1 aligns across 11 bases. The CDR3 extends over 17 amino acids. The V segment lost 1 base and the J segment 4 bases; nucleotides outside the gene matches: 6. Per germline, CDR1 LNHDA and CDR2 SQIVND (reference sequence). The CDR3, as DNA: TGTGCCAGTAGTATAGGTTGGACAGGGGGCTCTTACAATGAGCAGTTCTTC. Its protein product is CASSIGWTGGSYNEQFF. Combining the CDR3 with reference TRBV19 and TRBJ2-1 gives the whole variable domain DGGITQSPKYLFRKEGQNVTLSCEQNLNHDAMYWYRQDPGQGLRLIYYSQIVNDFQKGDIAEGYSVSREKKESFPLTVTSAQKNPTAFYLCASSIGWTGGSYNEQFFGPGTRLTVL.

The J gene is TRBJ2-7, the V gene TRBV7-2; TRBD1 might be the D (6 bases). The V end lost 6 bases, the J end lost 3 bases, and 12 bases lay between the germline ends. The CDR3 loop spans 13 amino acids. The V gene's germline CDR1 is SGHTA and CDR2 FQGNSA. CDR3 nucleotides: TGTGCCAGCAGTAACGGACAGAACTACGAGCAGTACTTC. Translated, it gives CASSNGQNYEQYF.

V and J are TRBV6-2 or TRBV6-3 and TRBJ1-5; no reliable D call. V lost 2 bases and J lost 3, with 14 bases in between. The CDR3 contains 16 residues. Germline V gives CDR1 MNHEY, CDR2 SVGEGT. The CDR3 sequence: CASSYSLGPYNQPQHF. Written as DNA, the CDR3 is TGTGCCAGCAGTTACAGCCTAGGGCCTTACAATCAGCCCCAGCATTTT.

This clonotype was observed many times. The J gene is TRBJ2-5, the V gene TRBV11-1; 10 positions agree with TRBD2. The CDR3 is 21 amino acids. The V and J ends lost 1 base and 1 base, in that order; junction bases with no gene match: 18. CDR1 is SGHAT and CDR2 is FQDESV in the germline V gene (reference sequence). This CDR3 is CASSLVPRVLAGVITQETQYF. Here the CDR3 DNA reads TGTGCCAGCAGCTTAGTCCCACGAGTTCTAGCGGGAGTTATAACCCAAGAGACCCAGTACTTC.